Listed here is a single T cell receptor beta chain. This sample was taken from a study of identical twins. MiXCR, run by TCRdb on the 5' RACE reads, gives a single entry per CDR3 protein. This sample has approximately 280,000 distinct CDR3 sequences, with more than 6.5% found just once. Trimming cost V 0 bases and J 7 bases, with 11 bases left between them. Germline CDR1 and CDR2: SGHKS and YYEKEE (reference sequence). CDR3 length: 13 residues. This same sample was also taken into another study, of yellow fever vaccine responses in identical twins.

The chain employs TRBV5-5 and TRBJ2-7, with D perhaps matching TRBD1 (5 bases). The specimen sequenced was memory (CD45RO+) T cells sorted from blood. This TCR was recovered from a woman between 18 and 29 years old in good health. CDR3 nucleotides: TGTGCCAGCAGCTTGGAGACAGAAGGAGAGCAGTACTTC. Amino acids: CASSLETEGEQYF. The complete variable domain, with remaining parts taken from reference TRBV5-5 and TRBJ2-7, reads DAGVTQSPTHLIKTRGQQVTLRCSPISGHKSVSWYQQVLGQGPQFIFQYYEKEERGRGNFPDRFSARQFPNYSSELNVNALLLGDSALYLCASSLETEGEQYFGPGTRLTVT.